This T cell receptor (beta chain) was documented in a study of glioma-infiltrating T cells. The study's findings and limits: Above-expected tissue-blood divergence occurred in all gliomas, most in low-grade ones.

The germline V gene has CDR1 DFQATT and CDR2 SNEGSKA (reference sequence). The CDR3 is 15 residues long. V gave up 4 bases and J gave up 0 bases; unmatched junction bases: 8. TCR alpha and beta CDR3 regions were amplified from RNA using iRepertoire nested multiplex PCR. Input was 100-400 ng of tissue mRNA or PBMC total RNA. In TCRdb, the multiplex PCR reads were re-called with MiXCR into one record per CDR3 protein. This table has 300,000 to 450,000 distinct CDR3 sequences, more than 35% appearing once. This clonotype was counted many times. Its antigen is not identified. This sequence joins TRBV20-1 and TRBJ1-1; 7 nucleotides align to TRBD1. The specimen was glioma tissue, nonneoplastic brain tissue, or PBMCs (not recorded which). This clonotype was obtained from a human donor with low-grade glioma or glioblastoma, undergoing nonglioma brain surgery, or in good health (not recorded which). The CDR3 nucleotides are TGCAGTGCTACAGGAGGGACAGCGCTGAACACTGAAGCTTTCTTT. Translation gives CSATGGTALNTEAFF.